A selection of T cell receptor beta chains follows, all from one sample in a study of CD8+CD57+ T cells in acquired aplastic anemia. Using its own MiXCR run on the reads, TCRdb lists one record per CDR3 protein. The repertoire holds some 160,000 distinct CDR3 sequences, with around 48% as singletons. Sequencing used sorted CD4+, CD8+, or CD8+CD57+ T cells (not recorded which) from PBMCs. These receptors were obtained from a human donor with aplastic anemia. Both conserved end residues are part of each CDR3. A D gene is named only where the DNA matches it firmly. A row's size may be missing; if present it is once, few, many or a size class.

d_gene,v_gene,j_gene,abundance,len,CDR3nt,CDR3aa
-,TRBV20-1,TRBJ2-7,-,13,TGCAGTGCTAGAGTCTCAGGGTCCCACGAGCAGTACTTC,CSARVSGSHEQYF
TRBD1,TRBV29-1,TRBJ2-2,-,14,TGCAGCGTTGTGGGTGACAGGGGCGCCGGGGAGCTGTTTTTT,CSVVGDRGAGELFF
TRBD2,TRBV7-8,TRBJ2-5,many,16,TGTGCCAGCAGCCCCGGGATAGCGGGAACGGGAGAGACCCAGTACTTC,CASSPGIAGTGETQYF
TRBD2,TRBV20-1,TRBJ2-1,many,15,TGCAGTGCTGCACTAGCGTCGAGCTCCTACAATGAGCAGTTCTTC,CSAALASSSYNEQFF
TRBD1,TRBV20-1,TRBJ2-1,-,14,TGCAGTGCGGGAGGACAGGGGCTCTACAATGAGCAGTTCTTC,CSAGGQGLYNEQFF
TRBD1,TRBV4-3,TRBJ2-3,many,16,TGCGCCAGCAGCCTGGGGACAGGGGTTGGCACAGATACGCAGTATTTT,CASSLGTGVGTDTQYF
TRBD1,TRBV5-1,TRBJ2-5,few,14,TGCGCCAGCAGCTTGGGACAGGGGGGAGGGACCCAGTACTTC,CASSLGQGGGTQYF
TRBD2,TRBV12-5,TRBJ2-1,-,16,TGTGCTAGTGGGGGACTAGCGGTCCCCTTGGGCGATGAGCAGTTCTTC,CASGGLAVPLGDEQFF
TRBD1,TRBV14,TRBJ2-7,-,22,TGTGCCAGCAGCGAAGAACGGCCGGTTGGGACAGGGACACCCAAGATTAGGAACGAGCAGTACTTC,CASSEERPVGTGTPKIRNEQYF
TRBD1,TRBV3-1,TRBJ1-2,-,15,TGTGCCAGCAGCCAAGATCTGGGACAGAACTATGGCTACACCTTC,CASSQDLGQNYGYTF